Listed below are T cell receptor beta chains from one sample, sequenced in a study of control samples from healthy donors and cancer patients. Sequencing used immunoSEQ multiplex PCR; TCRdb keeps in-frame clones, though not all of them. The sample shows 150,000 to 200,000 clones, over 85% of them seen only once. The sample consisted of blood. Receptors originate from a man between 25 and 39 years old in good health. CDR3s include the opening cysteine and the closing phenylalanine or tryptophan. A D gene is named only where the DNA matches it firmly. Clone size is stated in some rows and not others, as once, few, many or a class when expanded.

j_call,clone_size,v_call,d_call,cdr3_aa,cdr3_nt
TRBJ2-7,-,TRBV9,TRBD1,CASSYDRTGPYEQYF,TGTGCCAGCAGCTATGATAGGACAGGACCCTACGAGCAGTACTTC
TRBJ1-1,-,TRBV7-8,TRBD1,CASSLQAGGMNTEAFF,TGTGCCAGCAGCTTACAGGCAGGGGGCATGAACACTGAAGCTTTCTTT
TRBJ2-1,-,TRBV9,TRBD2,CASSLTGAGGLNEQFF,TGTGCCAGCAGCCTAACCGGGGCGGGAGGGCTCAATGAGCAGTTCTTC
TRBJ2-7,-,TRBV7-2,-,CASSFTYEQYF,TGTGCCAGCAGCTTCACCTACGAGCAGTACTTC
TRBJ1-1,-,TRBV29-1,-,CSVARYETEAFF,TGCAGCGTCGCCCGGTATGAGACTGAAGCTTTCTTT
TRBJ2-3,-,TRBV27,-,CASSLSMTGAADTQYF,TGTGCCAGCAGTTTATCGATGACAGGCGCGGCAGATACGCAGTATTTT
TRBJ1-1,-,TRBV18,TRBD1,CASSPSTGGTEAFF,TGTGCCAGCTCCCCTTCGACAGGGGGCACTGAAGCTTTCTTT
TRBJ2-4,-,TRBV6-5,-,CASSYGVGPKNIQYF,TGTGCCAGCAGTTACGGGGTGGGCCCCAAAAACATTCAGTACTTC
TRBJ2-7,-,TRBV4-1,-,CASSLRGGYEQYF,TGCGCCAGCAGCCTACGTGGTGGATACGAGCAGTACTTC
TRBJ2-5,-,TRBV30,-,CAWSLSETQYF,TGTGCCTGGAGCCTTTCGGAGACCCAGTACTTC
TRBJ2-7,once,TRBV19,-,CASSMGPGPYEQYF,TGTGCCAGTAGTATGGGGCCCGGCCCCTACGAGCAGTACTTC
TRBJ1-6,-,TRBV7-9,-,CASSLGSSYNSPLHF,TGTGCCAGCAGCTTAGGGAGCTCCTATAATTCACCCCTCCACTTT
TRBJ1-2,-,TRBV20-1,-,CSASGTIPIGYTF,TGCAGTGCTAGTGGGACCATCCCTATCGGCTACACCTTC
TRBJ1-5,-,TRBV28,TRBD1,CASSFDQSRGDNQPQHF,TGTGCCAGCAGTTTTGATCAGAGCAGGGGGGATAATCAGCCCCAGCATTTT
TRBJ1-6,-,TRBV2,-,CASSKGGSYNSPLHF,TGTGCCAGCAGTAAAGGTGGCTCCTATAATTCACCCCTCCACTTT
TRBJ2-1,-,TRBV24-1,-,CATSGGSPLPNEQFF,TGTGCCACCAGTGGTGGGAGTCCCCTACCCAATGAGCAGTTCTTC
TRBJ1-5,-,TRBV3-1/TRBV3-2,-,CASSLSTGNGQPQHF,TGTGCCAGCAGCCTATCGACAGGAAACGGACAGCCCCAGCATTTT
TRBJ2-1,-,TRBV5-1,TRBD2,CASSYGEGGDEQFF,TGCGCCAGCAGCTACGGGGAGGGCGGGGATGAGCAGTTCTTC
TRBJ2-1,-,TRBV18,-,CASSRKSDNEQFF,TGTGCCAGCTCTCGGAAGTCTGACAATGAGCAGTTCTTC
TRBJ2-3,-,TRBV5-1,TRBD2,CASSFYSGGATHTQYF,TGCGCCAGCAGCTTCTATAGCGGGGGGGCTACCCATACGCAGTATTTT
TRBJ2-7,-,TRBV18,TRBD1,CASSPRQGTYEQYF,TGTGCCAGCTCACCAAGACAGGGGACCTACGAGCAGTACTTC
TRBJ2-2,-,TRBV11-3,-,CASSPRNTGELFF,TGTGCCAGCAGCCCTAGGAACACCGGGGAGCTGTTTTTT
TRBJ1-6,once,TRBV6-6,-,CASSYLRTSSPLHF,TGTGCCAGCAGTTATCTTCGGACATCTTCACCCCTCCACTTT
TRBJ1-2,-,TRBV7-8,-,CASSLGPLDLYGYTF,TGTGCCAGCAGCTTAGGTCCCTTGGACCTCTATGGCTACACCTTC
TRBJ2-7,-,TRBV5-6,-,CASREEGTVSYEQYF,TGTGCCAGCAGAGAAGAGGGGACCGTTTCCTACGAGCAGTACTTC
TRBJ1-5,-,TRBV12-5,-,CASGPGQGNQPQHF,TGTGCTAGTGGTCCAGGGCAGGGCAATCAGCCCCAGCATTTT
TRBJ1-3,-,TRBV18,TRBD1,CASSPRLGQGTGNTIYF,TGTGCCAGCTCACCGAGATTGGGACAGGGAACTGGAAACACCATATATTTT
TRBJ1-2,-,TRBV11-2,-,CASSFREANYGYTF,TGTGCCAGCAGCTTCCGCGAAGCTAACTATGGCTACACCTTC
TRBJ2-4,-,TRBV3-1/TRBV3-2,TRBD1,CASSLTDRENIQYF,TGTGCCAGCAGCCTTACCGACAGGGAAAACATTCAGTACTTC
TRBJ2-7,-,TRBV5-6,TRBD2,CASSGTSGRVGEQYF,TGTGCCAGCAGCGGGACTAGCGGGAGGGTTGGCGAGCAGTACTTC
TRBJ2-3,-,TRBV7-9,TRBD2,CASSSSGSGADTQYF,TGTGCCAGCAGCTCTAGCGGGAGTGGCGCAGATACGCAGTATTTT
TRBJ2-1,-,TRBV4-3,TRBD2,CASSTSGSSYNEQFF,TGCGCCAGCAGCACTAGCGGGAGTTCCTACAATGAGCAGTTCTTC
TRBJ2-7,-,TRBV4-1,-,CASSPLQGGLYEQYF,TGCGCCAGCAGCCCCTTGCAGGGTGGCCTCTACGAGCAGTACTTC
TRBJ1-1,-,TRBV20-1,-,CSASGARGMHEAFF,TGCAGTGCTAGTGGTGCCAGGGGAATGCATGAAGCTTTCTTT
TRBJ1-1,-,TRBV28,-,CASSLQNTEAFF,TGTGCCAGCAGTCTACAGAACACTGAAGCTTTCTTT
TRBJ2-7,-,TRBV5-4,-,CASSNRGNYEQYF,TGTGCCAGCAGCAACCGAGGGAACTACGAGCAGTACTTC
TRBJ1-3,-,TRBV5-1,-,CASSLGPSGNTIYF,TGCGCCAGCAGCTTGGGGCCCTCTGGAAACACCATATATTTT
TRBJ1-1,-,TRBV18,-,CASSPFVSREITHTEAFF,TGTGCCAGCTCACCGTTTGTGAGCCGGGAGATTACCCACACTGAAGCTTTCTTT
TRBJ1-3,-,TRBV6-2/TRBV6-3,-,CASSGNTIYF,TGTGCCAGCAGCGGAAACACCATATATTTT
TRBJ1-4,-,TRBV30,-,CASSHQERATNEKLFF,TGTGCCTCCTCCCACCAGGAGCGCGCAACTAATGAAAAACTGTTTTTT
TRBJ1-2,-,TRBV27,-,CASSVSGLKGGYTF,TGTGCCAGCAGTGTCTCGGGACTCAAGGGCGGCTACACCTTC
TRBJ1-1,-,TRBV3-1/TRBV3-2,-,CASSNRGAGNTEAFF,TGTGCCAGCAGCAACAGAGGGGCAGGGAACACTGAAGCTTTCTTT
TRBJ2-7,-,TRBV7-2,-,CASTIQGRDSEQYF,TGTGCCAGCACTATACAGGGGAGGGATAGCGAGCAGTACTTC
TRBJ2-1,once,TRBV13,-,CASSFQGNSYNEQFF,TGTGCCAGCAGCTTCCAGGGCAACTCCTACAATGAGCAGTTCTTC
TRBJ1-1,-,TRBV27,-,CASREIVGVQDTEAFF,TGTGCCAGCAGAGAAATTGTAGGGGTACAGGACACTGAAGCTTTCTTT
TRBJ1-2,-,TRBV6-5,-,CASSYSSEPASEGYTF,TGTGCCAGCAGTTACTCGAGTGAGCCCGCCAGCGAGGGCTACACCTTC
TRBJ1-3,few,TRBV5-1,-,CASRDAGGGGNTIYF,TGCGCCAGCAGGGACGCTGGTGGAGGTGGAAACACCATATATTTT
TRBJ2-4,-,TRBV29-1,-,CSVDLSGNNIQYF,TGCAGCGTTGACCTTTCAGGGAATAACATTCAGTACTTC